The source of this T cell receptor beta chain is a study of blood T cell repertoires in COVID-19. Study at large: Samples taken during acute and convalescent COVID-19 were collected in the United States, Italy and Spain.

Generated by immunoSEQ multiplex PCR, the TCRdb table keeps only in-frame clones and is missing some. The table records about 310,000 clones, around 87% of them present only once. With 0 bases clipped from V and 4 bases from J, the junction kept 13 bases outside the gene matches. Germline loops: CDR1 LNHNV, CDR2 YYDKDF (reference sequence). The CDR3 is 18 amino acids. Material for sequencing was peripheral blood. The sequence derives from a man between 18 and 35 years old with active or convalescent COVID-19. The rearrangement links TRBV15 to TRBJ2-7; 9 bases agree with TRBD1. CDR3 DNA: TGTGCCACCAGCAGAGATCCACCACACGGGACAGGGCAATACGAGCAGTACTTC. Amino acid sequence: CATSRDPPHGTGQYEQYF.